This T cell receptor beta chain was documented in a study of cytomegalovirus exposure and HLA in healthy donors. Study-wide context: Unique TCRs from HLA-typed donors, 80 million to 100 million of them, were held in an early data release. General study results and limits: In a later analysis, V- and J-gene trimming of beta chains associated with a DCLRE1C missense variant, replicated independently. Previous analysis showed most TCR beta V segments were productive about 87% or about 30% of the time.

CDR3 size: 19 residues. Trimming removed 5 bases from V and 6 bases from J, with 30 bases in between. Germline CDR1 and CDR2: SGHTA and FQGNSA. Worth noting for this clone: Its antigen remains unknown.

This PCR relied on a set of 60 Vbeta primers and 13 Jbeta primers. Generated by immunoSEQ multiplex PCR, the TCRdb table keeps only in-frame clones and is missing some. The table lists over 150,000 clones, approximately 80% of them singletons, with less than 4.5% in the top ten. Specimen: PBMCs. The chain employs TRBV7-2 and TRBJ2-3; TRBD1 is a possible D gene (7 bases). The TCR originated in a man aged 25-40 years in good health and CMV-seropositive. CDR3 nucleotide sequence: TGTGCCAGCAGCCCAGGGTTGTTGCAGGGGGGAACCACACGTGATACGCAGTATTTT. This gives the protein CASSPGLLQGGTTRDTQYF. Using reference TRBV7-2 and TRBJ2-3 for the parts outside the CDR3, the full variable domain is GAGVSQSPSNKVTEKGKDVELRCDPISGHTALYWYRQSLGQGLEFLIYFQGNSAPDKSGLPSDRFSAERTGGSVSTLTIQRTQQEDSAVYLCASSPGLLQGGTTRDTQYFGPGTRLTVL.